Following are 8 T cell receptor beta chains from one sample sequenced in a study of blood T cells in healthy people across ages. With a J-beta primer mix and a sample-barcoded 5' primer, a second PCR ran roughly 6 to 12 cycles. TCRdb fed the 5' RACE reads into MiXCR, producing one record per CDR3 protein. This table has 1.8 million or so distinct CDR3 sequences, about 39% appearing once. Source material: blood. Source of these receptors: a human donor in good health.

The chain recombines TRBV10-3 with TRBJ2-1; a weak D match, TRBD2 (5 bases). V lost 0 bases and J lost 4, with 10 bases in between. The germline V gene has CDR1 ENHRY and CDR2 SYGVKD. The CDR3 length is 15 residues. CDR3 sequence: CAISESSSGYNEQFF. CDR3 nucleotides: TGTGCCATCAGTGAGTCGAGTTCGGGGTACAATGAGCAGTTCTTC.

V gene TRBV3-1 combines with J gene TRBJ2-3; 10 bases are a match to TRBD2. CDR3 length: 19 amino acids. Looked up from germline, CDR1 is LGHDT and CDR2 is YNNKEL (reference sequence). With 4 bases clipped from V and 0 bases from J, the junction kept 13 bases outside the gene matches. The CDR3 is CASSRLPPSGGLSTDTQYF. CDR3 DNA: TGTGCCAGCAGCCGACTCCCGCCTAGCGGGGGCCTAAGCACAGATACGCAGTATTTT.

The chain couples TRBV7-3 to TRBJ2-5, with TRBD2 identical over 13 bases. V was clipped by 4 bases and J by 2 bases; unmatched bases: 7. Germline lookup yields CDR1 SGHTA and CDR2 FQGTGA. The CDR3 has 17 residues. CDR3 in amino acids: CASSSYPLAGGQETQYF. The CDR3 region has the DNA TGTGCCAGCAGCTCCTACCCACTAGCGGGGGGGCAAGAGACCCAGTACTTC.

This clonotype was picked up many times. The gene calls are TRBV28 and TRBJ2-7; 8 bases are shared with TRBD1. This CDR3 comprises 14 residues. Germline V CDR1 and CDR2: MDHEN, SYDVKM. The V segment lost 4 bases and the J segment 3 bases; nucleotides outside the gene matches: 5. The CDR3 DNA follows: TGTGCCAGCAGTTCACGGACAGGGCGCTACGAGCAGTACTTC. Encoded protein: CASSSRTGRYEQYF.

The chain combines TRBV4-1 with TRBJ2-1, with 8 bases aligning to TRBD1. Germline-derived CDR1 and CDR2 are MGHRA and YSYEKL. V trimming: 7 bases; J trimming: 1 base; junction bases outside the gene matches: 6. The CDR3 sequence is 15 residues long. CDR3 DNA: TGCGCCAGCACCCTGGACAGGGCATCCTACAATGAGCAGTTCTTC. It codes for CASTLDRASYNEQFF.

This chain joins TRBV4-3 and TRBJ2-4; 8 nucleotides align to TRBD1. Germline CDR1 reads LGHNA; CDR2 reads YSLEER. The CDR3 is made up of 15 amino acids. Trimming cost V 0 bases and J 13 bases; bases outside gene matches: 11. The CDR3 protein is CASSQEWQGAREQYF. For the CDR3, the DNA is TGCGCCAGCAGCCAAGAGTGGCAGGGGGCTAGGGAGCAGTACTTC.

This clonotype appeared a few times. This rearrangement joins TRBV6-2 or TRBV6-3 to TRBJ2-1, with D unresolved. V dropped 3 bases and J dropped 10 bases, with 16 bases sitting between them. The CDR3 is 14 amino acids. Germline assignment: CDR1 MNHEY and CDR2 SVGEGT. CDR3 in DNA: TGTGCCAGCAGTTATACGGTCGCCTTCAGAGAGCAGTTCTTC. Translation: CASSYTVAFREQFF.

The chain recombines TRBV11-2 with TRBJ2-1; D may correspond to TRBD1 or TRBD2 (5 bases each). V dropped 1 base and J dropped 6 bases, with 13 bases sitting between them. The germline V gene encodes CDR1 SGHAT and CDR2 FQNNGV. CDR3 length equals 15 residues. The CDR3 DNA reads TGTGCCAGCAGCTTAGTTGGTCCGAGGGGCAATGAGCAGTTCTTC. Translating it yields CASSLVGPRGNEQFF.